A single sample gave rise to the 9 T cell receptor beta chains below, sequenced in a study of T cell changes during pregnancy in multiple sclerosis. Assay: immunoSEQ multiplex PCR; the TCRdb copy retains only in-frame clones and omits some. The profile shows around 40,000 clones, 90% of them singletons. The input for sequencing was CD4+ T cells from peripheral blood mononuclear cells, taken in the first trimester of pregnancy. The receptors here all came from a female donor in good health, enrolled as a control in a pregnancy study.

This clone appeared a single time. V usage is TRBV18 and J usage is TRBJ1-4; the match to TRBD1 covers 7 bases. Germline V gives CDR1 KGHSH, CDR2 LQKENI. With V trimmed by 3 bases and J by 3 bases, 4 bases remained unmatched. The CDR3 contains 15 residues. The CDR3 nucleotides read TGTGCCAGCTCACCGGGGACAGCCTCTAATGAAAAACTGTTTTTT. It encodes CASSPGTASNEKLFF.

The chain employs TRBV15 and TRBJ1-2; the D is unclear. The V gene's germline CDR1 is LNHNV and CDR2 YYDKDF (reference sequence). This CDR3 has 15 amino acids. Trimming left V 0 bases short and J 6 bases short, with 14 bases between. CDR3 in DNA: TGTGCCACCAGCAGAGAGGGTAAAGGGAGCCATGGCTACACCTTC. This translates into CATSREGKGSHGYTF.

The V and J genes are TRBV20-1 and TRBJ1-1; possibly TRBD1 for D (5 bases). The CDR3 has 11 amino acids. Germline CDR1 is DFQATT and CDR2 is SNEGSKA (reference sequence). V was shortened by 3 bases and J by 4 bases, with 6 bases between the two germline ends. This chain's CDR3 is CSASGATEAFF. CDR3 DNA sequence: TGCAGTGCTAGTGGGGCCACTGAAGCTTTCTTT.

The J gene is TRBJ1-1, the V gene TRBV19; 8 bases are a match to TRBD1. Germline CDR1 is LNHDA and CDR2 is SQIVND (reference sequence). Trimming at V came to 6 bases and at J to 1 base, leaving 4 bases not matched to a gene. This CDR3 has 14 amino acids. The CDR3 region has the DNA TGTGCCAGTAGCTTTACAGGGGGGAACACTGAAGCTTTCTTT. Translation: CASSFTGGNTEAFF.

The rearrangement joins TRBV4-1 to TRBJ2-5; D possibly corresponds to TRBD2 (5 bases). The CDR3 is 12 residues long. CDR1 is MGHRA, CDR2 YSYEKL, per germline. Trimming stripped 2 bases from V and 5 bases from J, with 6 bases between. The DNA for the CDR3 is TGCGCCAGCAGCCAAACGGGGGAGACCCAGTACTTC. This translates into CASSQTGETQYF.

The chain combines TRBV7-2 with TRBJ2-5, with 15 bases aligning to TRBD2. The CDR3 has 16 residues. The V gene end was trimmed by 5 bases and the J gene end by 2 bases; junction bases not matched to a gene: 3. Germline CDR1 is SGHTA and CDR2 is FQGNSA. The CDR3 loop is CASSLGLAGGQETQYF. CDR3 DNA: TGTGCCAGCAGCCTAGGACTAGCGGGGGGGCAAGAGACCCAGTACTTC.

This clone was picked up one time. J is TRBJ2-5 and V is TRBV5-1, with D tentatively TRBD1 (6 bases). Germline CDR1 and CDR2: SGHRS and YFSETQ. This CDR3 comprises 13 residues. The germline V and J ends were trimmed by 5 bases and 2 bases, with 10 bases remaining between them. The CDR3 DNA reads as TGCGCCAGCAGGGACAGAGGTCAAGAGACCCAGTACTTC. Amino acid sequence: CASRDRGQETQYF.

The count of this clone is one. The J gene is TRBJ2-3, the V gene TRBV6-1; TRBD2 matches 9 bases. Germline V gene sequence: CDR1 MNHNS, CDR2 SASEGT. CDR3 size: 13 residues. With V trimmed by 8 bases and J by 1 base, 1 base remained unmatched. The CDR3 bases are TGTGCCAGCCGGACTAGCGGCACAGATACGCAGTATTTT. Protein sequence: CASRTSGTDTQYF.

J is TRBJ1-6 and V is TRBV6-1, with D possibly matching TRBD1 (5 bases). V was pared by 8 bases and J by 3 bases, with 11 bases between. The CDR3 runs 14 residues. The germline V gene encodes CDR1 MNHNS and CDR2 SASEGT. The CDR3 protein is CASGQLSYNSPLHF. CDR3 nucleotide sequence: TGTGCCAGCGGACAACTAAGCTATAATTCACCCCTCCACTTT.